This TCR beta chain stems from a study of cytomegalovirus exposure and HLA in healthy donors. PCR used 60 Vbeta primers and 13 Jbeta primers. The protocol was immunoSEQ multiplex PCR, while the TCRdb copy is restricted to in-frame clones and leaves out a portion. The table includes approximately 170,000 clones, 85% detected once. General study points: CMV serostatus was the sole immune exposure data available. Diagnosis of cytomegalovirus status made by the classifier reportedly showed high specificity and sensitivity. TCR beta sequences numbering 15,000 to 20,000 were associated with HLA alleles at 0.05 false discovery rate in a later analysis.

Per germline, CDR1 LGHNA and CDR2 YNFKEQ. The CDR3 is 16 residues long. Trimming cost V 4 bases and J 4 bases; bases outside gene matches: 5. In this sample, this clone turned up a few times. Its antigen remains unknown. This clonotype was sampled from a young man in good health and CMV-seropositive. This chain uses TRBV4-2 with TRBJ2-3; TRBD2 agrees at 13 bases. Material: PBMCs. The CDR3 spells CASSLRLAGGPDTQYF. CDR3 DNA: TGTGCCAGCAGCCTTCGACTAGCGGGAGGCCCAGATACGCAGTATTTT.